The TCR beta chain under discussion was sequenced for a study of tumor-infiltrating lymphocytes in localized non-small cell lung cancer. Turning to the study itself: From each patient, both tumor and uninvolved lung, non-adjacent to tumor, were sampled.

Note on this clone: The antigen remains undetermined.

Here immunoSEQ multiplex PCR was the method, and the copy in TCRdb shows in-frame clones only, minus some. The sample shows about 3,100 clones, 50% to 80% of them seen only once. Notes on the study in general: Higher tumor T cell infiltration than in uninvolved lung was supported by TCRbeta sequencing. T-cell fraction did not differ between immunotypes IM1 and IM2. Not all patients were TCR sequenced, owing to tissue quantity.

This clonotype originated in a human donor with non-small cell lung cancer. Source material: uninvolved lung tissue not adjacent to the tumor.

CDR3 protein: CASSAIGQGNTEAFF. As DNA, the CDR3 is TGTGCCAGCAGCGCCATAGGACAGGGTAACACTGAAGCTTTCTTT. This sequence joins TRBV11-2 and TRBJ1-1; 8 nucleotides line up with TRBD1. Germline V CDR1 and CDR2: SGHAT, FQNNGV. V gave up 5 bases and J gave up 2 bases; unmatched junction bases: 7. This CDR3 is built from 15 residues.